Following are 22 T cell receptor beta chains from one sample sequenced in a study of control samples from healthy donors and cancer patients. This table comes from immunoSEQ multiplex PCR, and its TCRdb copy is limited to in-frame clones, with some not included. This table holds some 100,000 clones, around 83% found once. Sequencing was done on a sample of blood. These receptor sequences come from a woman between 45 and 65 years old in good health.

The chain carries TRBV18 and TRBJ2-7; D possibly corresponds to TRBD1 (5 bases). Germline V gene data show CDR1 as KGHSH and CDR2 as LQKENI. This CDR3 is built from 16 residues. Trimming shortened V by 6 bases and J by 6 bases, and 24 bases separated the two germline ends. In DNA form, the CDR3 reads TGTGCCAGCTCGCTGGGGCCCACTCTCAGCATTCGCGAGCAGTACTTC. This gives the protein CASSLGPTLSIREQYF. Based on the CDR3 plus reference TRBV18 and TRBJ2-7, the full variable domain is NAGVMQNPRHLVRRRGQEARLRCSPMKGHSHVYWYRQLPEEGLKFMVYLQKENIIDESGMPKERFSAEFPKEGPSILRIQQVVRGDSAAYFCASSLGPTLSIREQYFGPGTRLTVT.

The V gene is TRBV11-3, the J gene TRBJ2-5; D is undetermined. V lost 1 base and J 5 bases, leaving 14 bases between the germline ends. CDR1 is SGHNT, CDR2 YENEEA, per germline. CDR3 size: 15 residues. The CDR3 spells CASSLGSKPEETQYF. For the CDR3, the DNA is TGTGCCAGCAGCTTAGGGAGCAAGCCCGAGGAGACCCAGTACTTC.

This chain uses TRBV6-5 with TRBJ2-7; weak D call: TRBD2 (6 bases). Trimming took off 3 bases at V and 2 bases at J, with 14 bases between the two ends. This CDR3 spans 15 amino acids. CDR1 MNHEY and CDR2 SVGAGI come from the germline V gene. CDR3 region: CASSYRGNLAYEQYF. For the CDR3, the DNA is TGTGCCAGCAGTTATCGCGGGAACCTTGCCTACGAGCAGTACTTC.

The chain recombines TRBV7-8 with TRBJ1-2; TRBD1 matches 7 bases. J gave up 3 bases and V 5 bases, and 3 bases lay outside the gene matches. The CDR3 contains 13 residues. The germline CDR1 and CDR2 sequences are SGHVS and FQNEAQ. CDR3 DNA sequence: TGTGCCAGCAGCCCAACAGGGGACTATGGCTACACCTTC. Amino acid sequence: CASSPTGDYGYTF.

The rearrangement uses TRBV27 and TRBJ1-2, with 9 nucleotides matching TRBD1. The CDR3 runs to 18 residues. The germline gives CDR1 MNHEY, CDR2 SMNVEV (reference sequence). After removal of 2 bases from V and 5 bases from J, the junction contained 15 bases not matched to a gene. In DNA form, the CDR3 reads TGTGCCAGCAGTTTAGGGTTGGACAGGGGAGGTTTTCTTTATGGCTACACCTTC. Translation gives CASSLGLDRGGFLYGYTF.

The V gene is TRBV28, the J gene TRBJ2-7; 8 bases align to TRBD2. Losses at the gene ends were 2 bases for V and 9 bases for J; bases not matched to a gene: 3. The CDR3 is made up of 12 amino acids. CDR1 is MDHEN, CDR2 SYDVKM, per germline. The CDR3 coding sequence is TGTGCCAGCAGTTTAGCCGGGGGGGGGCAGTACTTC. Translated, it gives CASSLAGGGQYF.

This clone was observed a few times. This rearrangement joins TRBV5-5 to TRBJ1-2, with D perhaps TRBD1 (6 bases). V lost 0 bases and J lost 5, with 8 bases in between. Looked up from germline, CDR1 is SGHKS and CDR2 is YYEKEE (reference sequence). There are 13 residues in the CDR3. CDR3 bases: TGTGCCAGCAGCTTGGAGCAGGGGTATGGCTACACCTTC. It yields the protein CASSLEQGYGYTF.

The chain employs TRBV19 and TRBJ1-3, with D hard to call. Germline CDR1 and CDR2: LNHDA and SQIVND (reference sequence). Deletions cut 6 bases from V and 0 bases from J, with 15 bases between. The CDR3 loop spans 16 amino acids. CDR3 loop: CASRDPGNPSGNTIYF. CDR3 DNA sequence: TGTGCCAGTAGGGACCCCGGGAACCCCTCTGGAAACACCATATATTTT.

This clone appeared a few times. The chain joins TRBV5-1 to TRBJ2-1, with a possible D match to TRBD2 (5 bases). The CDR3 spans 15 residues. From germline, CDR1 is SGHRS and CDR2 YFSETQ. V dropped 4 bases and J dropped 3 bases, with 14 bases sitting between them. Here the CDR3 DNA reads TGCGCCAGCAGCCCCGAGGGTAAAGACTACAATGAGCAGTTCTTC. Protein: CASSPEGKDYNEQFF.

This chain links TRBV19 with TRBJ1-5; D ambiguous. The CDR3 is made up of 14 amino acids. The V end was cut by 5 bases, the J end by 6 bases, with 14 bases between. The germline CDR1 and CDR2 sequences are LNHDA and SQIVND (reference sequence). In nucleotides, the CDR3 is TGTGCCAGTAGTGACGGGAGGGCGGCTCAGCCCCAGCATTTT. Residues: CASSDGRAAQPQHF.

This chain links TRBV9 with TRBJ2-7, with 8 bases fitting TRBD1. After removal of 3 bases from V and 3 bases from J, the junction contained 8 bases not matched to a gene. The V gene's germline CDR1 is SGDLS and CDR2 YYNGEE. There are 15 residues in the CDR3. In DNA form, the CDR3 reads TGTGCCAGCAGCGCTCGACAGGGGCCCCTCTACGAGCAGTACTTC. It is translated as CASSARQGPLYEQYF.

The rearrangement links TRBV28 to TRBJ2-7; 7 bases map to TRBD1. The CDR3 covers 13 residues. Looked up from germline, CDR1 is MDHEN and CDR2 is SYDVKM. J lost 1 base, V lost 8 bases, and 5 bases had no gene match. The CDR3 region has the DNA TGTGCCAGCCTGAAGGGGGCTTCCTACGAGCAGTACTTC. As protein: CASLKGASYEQYF.

This clone was recorded a few times. V usage is TRBV13 and J usage is TRBJ2-2, with TRBD2 as a possible D gene (5 bases). The CDR3 length is 16 residues. CDR1 and CDR2 from the germline V gene are PRHDT and FYEKMQ (reference sequence). The V end lost 6 bases, the J end lost 3 bases, and 17 bases lay between the germline ends. The CDR3 DNA sequence: TGTGCCAGCAGGATCGGATGGCAGAGGGACACCGGGGAGCTGTTTTTT. As protein: CASRIGWQRDTGELFF.

The chain couples TRBV9 to TRBJ2-1; 11 positions agree with TRBD2. Germline V gives CDR1 SGDLS, CDR2 YYNGEE. This CDR3 region has 16 residues. V trimming: 4 bases; J trimming: 8 bases; junction bases outside the gene matches: 11. The CDR3 region is CASSLGLAEVGYEQFF. CDR3 DNA: TGTGCCAGCAGCTTGGGACTAGCGGAAGTCGGATATGAGCAGTTCTTC.

V gene TRBV11-2 combines with J gene TRBJ1-1; 10 bases fit TRBD1. The junction had 8 bases not matched to a gene; V was cut back by 5 bases and J by 5 bases. Germline-derived CDR1 and CDR2 are SGHAT and FQNNGV. The CDR3 totals 15 residues. CDR3 DNA sequence: TGTGCCAGCAGCGGATCTGGACAGGGGGGAACTGAAGCTTTCTTT. It specifies CASSGSGQGGTEAFF.

The chain combines TRBV11-2 with TRBJ2-3; 7 bases map to TRBD2. The CDR3 is 15 amino acids. The V segment lost 5 bases and the J segment 9 bases; nucleotides outside the gene matches: 14. Per the germline V gene, CDR1 is SGHAT and CDR2 is FQNNGV. The CDR3 nucleotides read TGTGCCAGCAGCCCCGGGCGGGAGTGGGTAAGCACGCAGTATTTT. Translated: CASSPGREWVSTQYF.

The chain couples TRBV19 to TRBJ1-5, with 7 nucleotides matching TRBD1. Trimming took 9 bases from V and 5 from J; bases not matched to a gene: 10. The CDR3 contains 14 residues. CDR1 and CDR2 from the germline V gene are LNHDA and SQIVND (reference sequence). CDR3 in DNA: TGTGCCAGCTCAACACAGGGGATCGATCAGCCCCAGCATTTT. Its translation is CASSTQGIDQPQHF.

The V and J genes are TRBV7-2 and TRBJ2-3; a weak D match, TRBD2 (6 bases). Trimming cost V 0 bases and J 4 bases, with 11 bases left between them. Germline V CDR1 and CDR2: SGHTA, FQGNSA. This CDR3 is 15 amino acids long. The CDR3 region has the DNA TGTGCCAGCAGCTTAGCGGGCTCTAGCGCAGATACGCAGTATTTT. Its translation is CASSLAGSSADTQYF. Variable domain in full (rest from reference TRBV7-2 and TRBJ2-3): GAGVSQSPSNKVTEKGKDVELRCDPISGHTALYWYRQSLGQGLEFLIYFQGNSAPDKSGLPSDRFSAERTGGSVSTLTIQRTQQEDSAVYLCASSLAGSSADTQYFGPGTRLTVL.

The rearrangement links TRBV3-1 (or the pseudogene TRBV3-2) to TRBJ2-3; D gene ambiguous. Germline CDR1 reads LGHDT; CDR2 reads YNNKEL (reference sequence). CDR3 size: 14 residues. V lost 0 bases to trimming and J lost 7 bases, with 11 bases between them. CDR3 sequence reads: CASSQDSVSHTQYF. The DNA for the CDR3 is TGTGCCAGCAGCCAAGATTCGGTGAGCCATACGCAGTATTTT.

The chain links TRBV6-5 to TRBJ2-7, with 8 positions matching TRBD1. In germline, CDR1 is MNHEY, CDR2 SVGAGI. The CDR3 is 14 residues long. The V gene end was trimmed by 6 bases and the J gene end by 2 bases; junction bases not matched to a gene: 6. CDR3: CASSRQGRTYEQYF. CDR3 in DNA: TGTGCCAGCAGCCGACAGGGGAGGACCTACGAGCAGTACTTC.

This chain connects TRBV14 to TRBJ2-1; no reliable D call. Germline V gene lookup returns CDR1 SGHDN and CDR2 FVKESK. Trimming removed 5 bases at V and 10 bases at J, with 15 bases between. The CDR3 runs 13 residues. The CDR3 region is CASSGNLGSEQFF. The CDR3 DNA reads as TGTGCCAGCAGCGGGAATCTTGGGTCGGAGCAGTTCTTC.

This clone has only one observation. The chain joins TRBV6-5 to TRBJ1-3; 7 nucleotides align to TRBD1. The CDR3 runs to 15 residues. V lost 5 bases and J lost 4; bases outside the gene matches: 8. Germline V gives CDR1 MNHEY, CDR2 SVGAGI. CDR3 sequence: CASSRRQGAGNTIYF. DNA of the CDR3: TGTGCCAGCAGTCGCAGACAGGGTGCGGGAAACACCATATATTTT.